What follows are 31 T cell receptor beta chains derived from one specimen sequenced in a study of cytomegalovirus exposure and HLA in healthy donors. The PCR made use of 60 Vbeta and 13 Jbeta primers. Repertoires were generated with immunoSEQ multiplex PCR, while TCRdb's copy carries only in-frame clones and drops some. This table has about 180,000 clones, 84% appearing once. Material for sequencing was PBMCs. The receptor set was obtained from a girl aged 2-9 years in good health and CMV-seropositive.

Turning to this clone: Within the sample, other DNA sequences also encode this same CDR3. V gene TRBV7-7 combines with J gene TRBJ2-2; D possibly corresponds to TRBD2 (5 bases). The CDR3 loop spans 14 amino acids. Germline V lookup: CDR1 SSHAT, CDR2 FNYEAQ (reference sequence). V dropped 1 base and J dropped 5 bases, with 8 bases sitting between them. CDR3 amino acids: CASSLVTGTGELFF. CDR3 nucleotide sequence: TGTGCCAGCAGCTTAGTCACGGGGACCGGGGAGCTGTTTTTT.

V and J are TRBV4-1 and TRBJ2-1; 7 bases agree with TRBD2. Germline CDR1 MGHRA, CDR2 YSYEKL. The CDR3 length is 14 residues. The junction had 2 bases not matched to a gene; V was cut back by 0 bases and J by 6 bases. The CDR3 here is CASSQDWTSNEQFF. CDR3 coding DNA: TGCGCCAGCAGCCAAGATTGGACTAGCAATGAGCAGTTCTTC.

V gene TRBV25-1 combines with J gene TRBJ2-2; TRBD2 matches at 8 bases. Trimming removed 3 bases from V and 5 bases from J; junction bases left unmatched: 5. Germline V gene data show CDR1 as MGHDK and CDR2 as SYGVNS. The CDR3 has 15 amino acids. CDR3 nucleotides: TGTGCCAGCAGTGATCGGGGGGGAACGACCGGGGAGCTGTTTTTT. This codes for CASSDRGGTTGELFF.

This clone has a handful of counts. The chain has TRBV2 and TRBJ1-1; D uncertain. Trimming cost V 9 bases and J 2 bases, with 16 bases left between them. CDR3 size: 14 residues. CDR1 is SNHLY, CDR2 FYNNEI, per germline. CDR3 in amino acids: CASMGWGGNTEAFF. CDR3 DNA sequence: TGTGCCAGTATGGGATGGGGAGGAAACACTGAAGCTTTCTTT.

The V and J genes are TRBV23-1 and TRBJ2-1; possible D gene TRBD2, 6 bases. TRBV23-1 counts as an open reading frame of uncertain function. V was cut by 0 bases and J by 3 bases, with 12 bases left in between. There are 16 residues in the CDR3. CDR3 protein: CASSQSSQRVYNEQFF. In nucleotides, the CDR3 is TGCGCCAGCAGTCAATCCAGCCAGCGGGTCTACAATGAGCAGTTCTTC.

This chain uses TRBV7-8 with TRBJ1-2; no clear D. V shed 5 bases and J shed 7 bases, with 17 bases lying between them. Germline V gene lookup returns CDR1 SGHVS and CDR2 FQNEAQ. This CDR3 region has 14 residues. CDR3 sequence reads: CASSHPDNLGGYTF. DNA of the CDR3: TGTGCCAGCAGCCATCCCGACAACCTGGGTGGCTACACCTTC.

The rearrangement links TRBV19 to TRBJ2-3; D is unresolved. Germline loops: CDR1 LNHDA, CDR2 SQIVND (reference sequence). V was trimmed by 2 bases and J by 3 bases, leaving 12 bases between them. The CDR3 runs to 15 residues. CDR3 DNA sequence: TGTGCCAGTAGTATAACTACCCTGGCGACAGATACGCAGTATTTT. It encodes CASSITTLATDTQYF.

Written as DNA, the CDR3 is TGCGCCAGCAGCCACAAAAGGGAACGGAGTCTACGGGTCACTAGGGACTATGGCTACACCTTC. Amino acids: CASSHKRERSLRVTRDYGYTF. The chain links TRBV4-1 to TRBJ1-2; D gene ambiguous. The CDR3 sequence is 21 residues long. CDR1 and CDR2 (germline): MGHRA, YSYEKL. With 3 bases removed from V and 3 bases from J, the gap between germline ends came to 32 bases.

The chain recombines TRBV6-6 with TRBJ1-1; D gene unclear. Trimming took 4 bases from V and 5 from J, leaving 8 bases between them. The CDR3 consists of 12 residues. Germline V gene data show CDR1 as MNHNY and CDR2 as SVGAGI (reference sequence). The CDR3 sequence is CASSFIQTEAFF. In DNA, the CDR3 is TGTGCCAGCAGTTTTATCCAGACTGAAGCTTTCTTT.

The CDR3 loop is CASSLSASGRTDTQYF. As DNA, the CDR3 is TGTGCCAGCAGCTTAAGTGCTAGCGGGAGGACAGATACGCAGTATTTT. This chain links TRBV7-3 with TRBJ2-3; 11 positions agree with TRBD2. The germline V gene encodes CDR1 SGHTA and CDR2 FQGTGA. The CDR3 covers 16 residues. J lost 3 bases, V lost 1 base, and 3 bases had no gene match.

The chain has TRBV6-1 and TRBJ2-1; 7 nucleotides align to TRBD2. This CDR3 is built from 13 residues. Germline values: CDR1 MNHNS, CDR2 SASEGT. V was pared by 3 bases and J by 9 bases, with 5 bases of the junction left unmatched. CDR3 nucleotides: TGTGCCAGCAGTGAGGGAGGGCTCGGTGAGCAGTTCTTC. Amino acids: CASSEGGLGEQFF.

As concerns this clone: Other DNA sequences in the sample encode the same CDR3. The chain recombines TRBV9 with TRBJ1-3; 7 bases map to TRBD1. The J segment lost 2 bases and the V segment lost 0 bases, leaving 2 bases of the junction unmatched. The CDR3 extends over 15 amino acids. Germline V CDR1 and CDR2: SGDLS, YYNGEE. The CDR3 spells CASSVGTGAGNTIYF. As DNA, the CDR3 is TGTGCCAGCAGCGTAGGTACAGGGGCTGGAAACACCATATATTTT.

The chain links TRBV5-1 to TRBJ2-1; 8 positions match TRBD1. The V gene's germline CDR1 is SGHRS and CDR2 YFSETQ. Trimming removed 6 bases from V and 7 bases from J; junction bases left unmatched: 6. The CDR3 length is 13 residues. Here the CDR3 DNA reads TGCGCCAGCAATATACAGGGGGTGAATGAGCAGTTCTTC. It encodes CASNIQGVNEQFF.

The chain carries TRBV7-6 and TRBJ2-2, with unresolved D. Per the germline V gene, CDR1 is SGHVS and CDR2 is FNYEAQ. Trimming took off 2 bases at V and 4 bases at J, with 11 bases between the two ends. The CDR3 is 15 amino acids. The CDR3, as DNA: TGTGCCAGCAGCTTACGGGTCCGTGGCACCGGGGAGCTGTTTTTT. Its protein product is CASSLRVRGTGELFF.

This clone appeared once. The V call is TRBV18, the J call TRBJ1-1; maybe TRBD1 (6 bases). In germline, CDR1 is KGHSH, CDR2 LQKENI. The V and J ends lost 5 bases and 0 bases respectively, with 10 bases between them. The CDR3 extends over 14 amino acids. The CDR3 sequence: CASSINRVNTEAFF. Here the CDR3 DNA reads TGTGCCAGCTCAATAAACAGGGTGAACACTGAAGCTTTCTTT.

This sequence joins TRBV6-5 and TRBJ1-2; D is unresolved. CDR1 and CDR2 (germline): MNHEY, SVGAGI. The CDR3 consists of 13 residues. Trimming removed 0 bases from V and 7 bases from J, with 9 bases in between. This chain's CDR3 is CASSYSRGAGYTF. The CDR3 DNA sequence: TGTGCCAGCAGTTACTCAAGAGGTGCTGGCTACACCTTC.

This chain connects TRBV7-9 to TRBJ2-2; TRBD2 might be the D (5 bases). CDR3 length: 15 amino acids. Germline V gene data show CDR1 as SEHNR and CDR2 as FQNEAQ (reference sequence). Trimming took off 5 bases at V and 6 bases at J, with 16 bases between the two ends. CDR3 DNA: TGTGCCAGCAGCAAACTGGACTCGCCCTCCGGGGAGCTGTTTTTT. This translates into CASSKLDSPSGELFF.

This chain links TRBV28 with TRBJ2-7; D call uncertain. Germline-derived CDR1 and CDR2 are MDHEN and SYDVKM. The CDR3 is 14 residues long. V was shortened by 2 bases and J by 1 base, with 9 bases between the two germline ends. CDR3 in amino acids: CASSLPPLSYEQYF. CDR3 DNA sequence: TGTGCCAGCAGTTTACCCCCTTTATCCTACGAGCAGTACTTC.

The rearrangement joins TRBV11-3 to TRBJ2-5; TRBD2 matches 7 bases. Germline V CDR1 and CDR2: SGHNT, YENEEA. The CDR3 length is 15 residues. V lost 5 bases to trimming and J lost 5 bases; unmatched junction nucleotides: 11. The CDR3 DNA follows: TGTGCCAGCAGCGCCGCGGGGAGGGCGAGGGAGACCCAGTACTTC. Its protein is CASSAAGRARETQYF.

As regards this clone: The junction and the germline gene differ at one end; a read error may be behind it. V and J are TRBV4-1 and TRBJ1-5, with 9 bases lining up with TRBD1. The germline CDR1 and CDR2 sequences are MGHRA and YSYEKL. The CDR3 is 15 amino acids. CDR3 sequence: CASSQVRTGDHPQHF. The CDR3 coding sequence is TGCGCCAGCAGCCAAGTTAGGACAGGGGATCACCCCCAGCATTTT.

This clone was seen only a few times. The chain carries TRBV21-1 and TRBJ2-3; the D call in the table, TRBD2, was not verified against the DNA. TRBV21-1 is labeled a pseudogene. This CDR3 is 16 amino acids long. DNA for the CDR3: TGTGCCAGCAGGGCGCTTGGGGGGGAGTCAACAGATACGCAGTATTTT. Residues: CASRALGGESTDTQYF.

This clone was recorded once. The V and J genes are TRBV19 and TRBJ1-5; no clear D. Germline V gene lookup returns CDR1 LNHDA and CDR2 SQIVND (reference sequence). V was cut by 4 bases and J by 0 bases, with 13 bases left in between. The CDR3 is made up of 16 amino acids. As DNA, the CDR3 is TGTGCCAGTAGTAGGCCCCGGGAACATAGCAATCAGCCCCAGCATTTT. The encoded protein is CASSRPREHSNQPQHF.

The chain is built from TRBV6-1 and TRBJ1-2, with a tentative D call TRBD1 (5 bases). CDR1 is MNHNS and CDR2 is SASEGT in the germline V gene. CDR3 length: 11 amino acids. V lost 10 bases and J 5 bases, leaving 11 bases between the germline ends. DNA of the CDR3: TGTGCCACGGACAAAATTTATGGCTACACCTTC. As protein: CATDKIYGYTF.

The J gene is TRBJ2-7, the V gene TRBV13, with TRBD1 matching over 8 bases. This CDR3 comprises 14 residues. Per the germline V gene, CDR1 is PRHDT and CDR2 is FYEKMQ (reference sequence). V shed 6 bases, J shed 0 bases, and the junction held 4 bases outside the gene matches. The CDR3 spells CASRPTGASYEQYF. The CDR3 bases are TGTGCCAGCAGGCCGACAGGGGCCTCCTACGAGCAGTACTTC.

This chain uses TRBV5-4 with TRBJ2-7, with D tentatively TRBD2 (7 bases). The V end lost 4 bases, the J end lost 6 bases, and 17 bases lay between the germline ends. The CDR3 is made up of 14 amino acids. Germline CDR1 and CDR2: SGHNT and YYREEE (reference sequence). The CDR3 loop reads CASSLGGGAGEQYF. CDR3 nucleotides: TGTGCCAGCAGCCTGGGCGGGGGCGCCGGCGAGCAGTACTTC.

The V gene is TRBV5-6, the J gene TRBJ1-6; D is uncertain. This CDR3 spans 14 amino acids. The ends were cut back, 4 bases at V and 7 bases at J, with 12 bases in the middle. The germline V gene has CDR1 SGHDT and CDR2 YYEEEE. CDR3 bases: TGTGCCAGCAGCCGCCGGCCGGGAAATTCACCCCTCCACTTT. It is translated as CASSRRPGNSPLHF.

The chain uses TRBV5-5 and TRBJ2-3, with D perhaps matching TRBD2 (6 bases). The CDR3 has 12 residues. V dropped 4 bases and J dropped 5 bases, with 8 bases sitting between them. Germline V lookup: CDR1 SGHKS, CDR2 YYEKEE (reference sequence). The CDR3, as DNA: TGTGCCAGCAGCCCGGGGGTAGATACGCAGTATTTT. Protein product: CASSPGVDTQYF.

The rearrangement links TRBV30 to TRBJ2-1; 9 nucleotides line up with TRBD2. This CDR3 is built from 14 residues. Germline V gene sequence: CDR1 GTSNPN, CDR2 SVGIG (reference sequence). Trimming at V came to 0 bases and at J to 6 bases, leaving 3 bases not matched to a gene. For the CDR3, the DNA is TGTGCCTGGAGTGTAAAAGCGGGAGGCAATGAGCAGTTCTTC. It yields the protein CAWSVKAGGNEQFF. Variable domain in full (rest from reference TRBV30 and TRBJ2-1): SQTIHQWPATLVQPVGSPLSLECTVEGTSNPNLYWYRQAAGRGLQLLFYSVGIGQISSEVPQNLSASRPQDRQFILSSKKLLLSDSGFYLCAWSVKAGGNEQFFGPGTRLTVL.

This rearrangement joins TRBV12-5 to TRBJ2-5, with 7 nucleotides matching TRBD1. V dropped 7 bases and J dropped 7; count of bases not matched to a gene: 12. Germline lookup yields CDR1 LGHNT and CDR2 FRNRAP. This CDR3 contains 14 residues. CDR3 loop: CASALPRQGVTQYF. The CDR3 nucleotides read TGTGCTAGTGCCCTCCCCCGACAGGGCGTGACCCAGTACTTC. Using reference TRBV12-5 and TRBJ2-5 for the parts outside the CDR3, the full variable domain is DARVTQTPRHKVTEMGQEVTMRCQPILGHNTVFWYRQTMMQGLELLAYFRNRAPLDDSGMPKDRFSAEMPDATLATLKIQPSEPRDSAVYFCASALPRQGVTQYFGPGTRLLVL.

This chain joins TRBV5-1 and TRBJ2-7; 7 nucleotides match TRBD1. Trimming at V came to 9 bases and at J to 2 bases, leaving 14 bases not matched to a gene. The CDR3 extends over 15 amino acids. Looked up from germline, CDR1 is SGHRS and CDR2 is YFSETQ. The CDR3 is CATTYDSTGTYEQYF. Written as DNA, the CDR3 is TGCGCCACCACATACGATTCGACAGGGACCTACGAGCAGTACTTC.

The V call is TRBV6-4, the J call TRBJ2-3; 8 nucleotides agree with TRBD2. Germline V gene lookup returns CDR1 MRHNA and CDR2 SNTAGT. There are 14 residues in the CDR3. V trimming: 4 bases; J trimming: 6 bases; junction bases outside the gene matches: 6. The DNA of the CDR3 is TGTGCCAGCAGTGGAGGAGCGGGGGAGGATACGCAGTATTTT. It specifies CASSGGAGEDTQYF.